What follows are 14 T cell receptor beta chains derived from one specimen sequenced in a study of T cell responses to AZD1222 COVID-19 vaccine. The assay was immunoSEQ multiplex PCR, and TCRdb's table has in-frame clones only and misses some. Of more than 150,000 clones in the sample, roughly nine tenths were seen once. Sample: peripheral blood, taken 28 days after the second AZD1222 dose. All receptors derive from an adult who received the AZD1222 COVID-19 vaccine.

The V gene is TRBV6-5, the J gene TRBJ1-5; 8 nucleotides agree with TRBD1. Germline V CDR1 and CDR2: MNHEY, SVGAGI. The trim removed 3 bases at V and 1 base at J, leaving 2 bases unmatched. This CDR3 spans 15 amino acids. CDR3 amino acids: CASSYYRGSNQPQHF. The CDR3, as DNA: TGTGCCAGCAGTTATTACAGGGGGAGCAATCAGCCCCAGCATTTT.

The V call is TRBV24-1, the J call TRBJ1-4; D perhaps matches TRBD1 (6 bases). Germline V gene lookup returns CDR1 KGHDR and CDR2 SFDVKD. Trimming cost V 6 bases and J 5 bases, with 9 bases left between them. The CDR3 totals 13 residues. CDR3 region: CATSTRGNEKLFF. In DNA, the CDR3 is TGTGCCACCAGTACGAGGGGGAATGAAAAACTGTTTTTT.

This chain joins TRBV28 and TRBJ1-3; D gene ambiguous. This CDR3 comprises 10 residues. Germline V gives CDR1 MDHEN, CDR2 SYDVKM. V dropped 8 bases and J dropped 5 bases, with 4 bases sitting between them. The CDR3 region is CASGRNTIYF. DNA for the CDR3: TGTGCCAGCGGACGAAACACCATATATTTT.

The rearrangement joins TRBV5-6 to TRBJ1-1; the D is unclear. V lost 1 base to trimming and J lost 1 base, with 8 bases between them. This CDR3 region has 14 residues. CDR1 and CDR2 (germline): SGHDT, YYEEEE. The DNA of the CDR3 is TGTGCCAGCAGCTTGTTCTGGACGAACACTGAAGCTTTCTTT. It translates to CASSLFWTNTEAFF.

This clone was counted once. The chain employs TRBV7-2 and TRBJ2-1; D possibly corresponds to TRBD2 (6 bases). Germline V lookup: CDR1 SGHTA, CDR2 FQGNSA. V was pared by 5 bases and J by 4 bases, with 15 bases between. This CDR3 spans 15 amino acids. DNA of the CDR3: TGTGCCAGCAGCCCCTGGGGTAGCGGTTACAATGAGCAGTTCTTC. Amino acids: CASSPWGSGYNEQFF.

The genes are TRBV10-1 and TRBJ2-3; 7 bases are a match to TRBD2. CDR1 and CDR2 from the germline V gene are WNHNN and SYGVQD (reference sequence). CDR3 length: 16 amino acids. J was trimmed by 2 bases and V by 3 bases; bases with no gene match: 8. CDR3 sequence: CASSDLAERLTDTQYF. As DNA, the CDR3 is TGCGCCAGCAGTGACCTAGCGGAGAGACTCACAGATACGCAGTATTTT.

A single count supports this clone. The chain links TRBV11-3 to TRBJ2-6; D unclear. Germline CDR1 and CDR2: SGHNT and YENEEA. Trimming removed 4 bases at V and 4 bases at J, with 8 bases between. This CDR3 spans 14 amino acids. The CDR3 loop is CASSSPVGANVLTF. CDR3 DNA: TGTGCCAGCAGCTCGCCGGTCGGGGCCAACGTCCTGACTTTC.

The chain couples TRBV21-1 to TRBJ2-7; whether TRBD2, the table's D call, matches the DNA was not checked. TRBV21-1 is a listed pseudogene. This CDR3 is 18 amino acids long. CDR3 region: CASTPRLAGAEFLYEQYF. The DNA for the CDR3 is TGTGCCAGCACCCCGAGGCTAGCGGGAGCTGAGTTTCTTTACGAGCAGTACTTC.

The rearrangement joins TRBV12-3 or TRBV12-4 to TRBJ2-1; no clear D. The CDR3 is made up of 10 amino acids. Deletions cut 3 bases from V and 16 bases from J, with 10 bases between. The CDR3: CASSLRSIFF. The DNA of the CDR3 is TGTGCCAGCAGTTTGAGGTCCATCTTCTTC.

This clone was seen once. The chain employs TRBV30 and TRBJ2-2, with TRBD2 matching 9 bases. CDR1 is GTSNPN, CDR2 SVGIG, per germline (reference sequence). This CDR3 region has 18 residues. V dropped 6 bases and J dropped 4; count of bases not matched to a gene: 18. CDR3 sequence (DNA): TGTGCCTGTCAGGGGGGGACTAGCAGCCTCGTGGGCACCGGGGAGCTGTTTTTT. This encodes CACQGGTSSLVGTGELFF.

As for this clone: Other DNA sequences in this sample translate to the same CDR3. This chain links TRBV2 with TRBJ2-7; D gene unclear. Germline CDR1 SNHLY, CDR2 FYNNEI. Trimming removed 4 bases from V and 1 base from J, with 5 bases in between. The CDR3 is 12 residues long. The CDR3 DNA reads as TGTGCCAGCAGTGGGCAGTCCTACGAGCAGTACTTC. It codes for CASSGQSYEQYF.

The gene calls are TRBV28 and TRBJ2-5; TRBD1 matches 10 bases. Germline lookup yields CDR1 MDHEN and CDR2 SYDVKM. Germline trimming cut 8 bases from V and 4 bases from J; bases unmatched to any gene: 19. The CDR3 extends over 18 amino acids. As DNA, the CDR3 is TGTGCCAGCGGGCCCTTGGGGGTGGCCGGGACAGGGGTAGAGACCCAGTACTTC. Protein: CASGPLGVAGTGVETQYF.

This rearrangement joins TRBV10-3 to TRBJ2-7; D is unclear. The CDR3 spans 12 residues. V lost 4 bases and J lost 7, with 11 bases in between. Germline CDR1 and CDR2: ENHRY and SYGVKD. CDR3 protein: CAISAFGREQYF. In DNA, the CDR3 is TGTGCCATCAGTGCATTCGGGCGAGAGCAGTACTTC.

In its sample, this clone was seen once. V usage is TRBV6-4 and J usage is TRBJ2-1; a weak D match, TRBD2 (5 bases). The V gene's germline CDR1 is MRHNA and CDR2 SNTAGT. V was pared by 4 bases and J by 4 bases, with 8 bases between. CDR3 size: 13 residues. The DNA for the CDR3 is TGTGCCAGCAGTGTGGGAGAGTACAATGAGCAGTTCTTC. It yields the protein CASSVGEYNEQFF.